The 23 T cell receptor beta chains below all came from one sample that was sequenced in a study of response to subunit inactivated influenza vaccine. TCRdb redid the calling of the RT-PCR reads with MiXCR, one entry per CDR3 protein. The table records a few hundred thousand distinct CDR3 sequences, approximately 10% of them present only once. These data were likewise used in another study, on T cells expressing NK-cell markers. That report adds: A 5'RACE template switching approach incorporating UMIs was used to make TCR beta cDNA.

The sample in question was PBMCs from blood, obtained on the day of vaccination. Receptor source: a man between 45 and 60 years old who received an inactivated influenza vaccine.

The chain combines TRBV4-2 with TRBJ2-5; possibly TRBD2 for D (6 bases). The CDR3 extends over 16 amino acids. V lost 10 bases, J lost 5 bases, and 26 bases lay in between. Looked up from germline, CDR1 is LGHNA and CDR2 is YNFKEQ. CDR3 residues: CAMGPGLRGLLETQYF. Written as DNA, the CDR3 is TGTGCCATGGGCCCCGGGCTGCGGGGCCTTCTCGAGACCCAGTACTTC.

The rearrangement uses TRBV20-1 and TRBJ1-5; TRBD1 aligns across 7 bases. This CDR3 comprises 15 residues. Germline loops: CDR1 DFQATT, CDR2 SNEGSKA (reference sequence). With 6 bases clipped from V and 2 bases from J, the junction kept 10 bases outside the gene matches. The CDR3 DNA is TGCAGTGCGAGGACAGGATCCGGGGGCAATCAGCCCCAGCATTTT. It yields the protein CSARTGSGGNQPQHF.

The sample holds many counts of this clonotype. The chain combines TRBV4-3 with TRBJ1-4, with 8 bases matching TRBD1. CDR1 and CDR2 from the germline V gene are LGHNA and YSLEER. CDR3 length: 17 amino acids. The ends lost 3 bases at V and 5 bases at J; junction bases unmatched: 11. CDR3 protein: CASSHQTGQATNEKLFF. In DNA, the CDR3 is TGCGCCAGCAGCCATCAAACGGGACAGGCGACGAATGAAAAACTGTTTTTT.

The J gene is TRBJ1-1, the V gene TRBV10-3, with D perhaps TRBD1 (5 bases). CDR1 is ENHRY and CDR2 is SYGVKD in the germline V gene. This CDR3 has 14 amino acids. V shed 1 base and J shed 4 bases, with 10 bases lying between them. The CDR3 DNA is TGTGCCATCAGTGAGTATCGGGGGAGCACTGAAGCTTTCTTT. As protein: CAISEYRGSTEAFF.

This clonotype was picked up a small number of times. Here the CDR3 reads CASAPGTSGSTDTQYF. The CDR3 DNA reads as TGTGCCAGCGCCCCCGGGACTAGCGGTAGCACAGATACGCAGTATTTT. The chain links TRBV2 to TRBJ2-3; 11 bases agree with TRBD2. CDR1 and CDR2 from the germline V gene are SNHLY and FYNNEI. The CDR3 is 16 amino acids. The V gene end was trimmed by 8 bases and the J gene end by 0 bases; junction bases not matched to a gene: 7.

The CDR3 loop reads CASRQTTGYGYTF. The DNA for the CDR3 is TGTGCCAGCAGGCAGACGACAGGGTATGGCTACACCTTC. The chain carries TRBV12-3 or TRBV12-4 and TRBJ1-2; 7 bases line up with TRBD1. V was clipped by 6 bases and J by 5 bases; unmatched bases: 6. The CDR3 extends over 13 amino acids.

The J gene is TRBJ2-1, the V gene TRBV4-1, with TRBD1 matching 7 bases. V was clipped by 1 base and J by 6 bases; unmatched bases: 3. This CDR3 has 14 residues. Germline values: CDR1 MGHRA, CDR2 YSYEKL. CDR3 nucleotides: TGCGCCAGCAGCCAAGGTCGGACAGGCAATGAGCAGTTCTTC. It codes for CASSQGRTGNEQFF.

Worth noting for this clonotype: At one end the junction does not follow the germline gene, possibly because of a read error. V and J are TRBV18 and TRBJ2-3; D remains ambiguous. This CDR3 comprises 13 residues. Germline V gene lookup returns CDR1 KGHSH and CDR2 LQKENI. DNA for the CDR3: TGTGCCTGCTCACCAAAAGTGAAAGATACGCAGTATTTT. It translates to CACSPKVKDTQYF.

This clonotype was seen repeatedly, ten times or more. The V gene is TRBV15, the J gene TRBJ2-3; D is perhaps TRBD1 (5 bases). The V end lost 1 base, the J end lost 7 bases, and 9 bases lay between the germline ends. The length of the CDR3 is 13 residues. Germline V CDR1 and CDR2: LNHNV, YYDKDF (reference sequence). The DNA of the CDR3 is TGTGCCACCAGCAGAGCTACAGGAAATACGCAGTATTTT. This encodes CATSRATGNTQYF.

The chain recombines TRBV29-1 with TRBJ1-5; the match to TRBD1 covers 9 bases. Per the germline V gene, CDR1 is SQVTM and CDR2 is ANQGSEA. V gave up 1 base and J gave up 4 bases; unmatched junction bases: 5. The CDR3 runs 15 residues. The chain's CDR3 is CSVEVGGTGNQPQHF. In nucleotides, the CDR3 is TGCAGCGTTGAAGTCGGGGGGACAGGGAATCAGCCCCAGCATTTT.

CDR3 bases: TGTGCCAGCATACCCACCGAAATCACTAGCACAGATACGCAGTATTTT. This translates into CASIPTEITSTDTQYF. The chain employs TRBV7-8 and TRBJ2-3; no definite D call. V lost 7 bases and J 0 bases, leaving 17 bases between the germline ends. The CDR3 is 16 residues long. Germline assignment: CDR1 SGHVS and CDR2 FQNEAQ.

This clonotype is labeled medium-sized. The chain employs TRBV5-1 and TRBJ1-4; no clear D. The CDR3 is 14 amino acids. CDR1 is SGHRS, CDR2 YFSETQ, per germline. V gave up 4 bases and J gave up 8 bases, with 15 bases separating them. CDR3 in amino acids: CASSPGGSVEKLFF. The CDR3 DNA follows: TGCGCCAGCAGCCCCGGCGGATCGGTGGAAAAACTGTTTTTT.

This CDR3 is CASSAWNYEQYF. The DNA of the CDR3 is TGTGCCAGCAGCGCCTGGAACTACGAGCAGTACTTC. The chain carries TRBV7-9 and TRBJ2-7; D unresolved. With 5 bases removed from V and 3 bases from J, the gap between germline ends came to 8 bases. This CDR3 has 12 residues. Germline V CDR1 and CDR2: SEHNR, FQNEAQ (reference sequence).

In this sample, this clonotype turned up a few times. V is TRBV5-1 and J is TRBJ2-1, with 14 bases that match TRBD2. Losses at the gene ends were 1 base for V and 9 bases for J; bases not matched to a gene: 6. The CDR3 length is 16 residues. The V gene's germline CDR1 is SGHRS and CDR2 YFSETQ. The CDR3 spells CASSLIGGLAGAEQFF. Here the CDR3 DNA reads TGCGCCAGCAGCTTGATAGGGGGACTAGCGGGAGCTGAGCAGTTCTTC.

The V call is TRBV5-1, the J call TRBJ2-5; D perhaps matches TRBD2 (6 bases). The germline V gene encodes CDR1 SGHRS and CDR2 YFSETQ. The V end was cut by 4 bases, the J end by 5 bases, with 15 bases between. The CDR3 loop spans 14 amino acids. Here the CDR3 reads CASSLRLGSETQYF. The CDR3 nucleotides read TGCGCCAGCAGCCTTCGACTAGGATCCGAGACCCAGTACTTC.

This clonotype occurred many times. The rearrangement uses TRBV5-1 and TRBJ1-5, with a possible D match to TRBD1 (5 bases). The CDR3 loop spans 15 amino acids. Germline V lookup: CDR1 SGHRS, CDR2 YFSETQ. V lost 4 bases and J 4 bases, leaving 15 bases between the germline ends. CDR3 protein: CASSPGQGLNQPQHF. CDR3 DNA sequence: TGCGCCAGCAGCCCTGGCCAGGGTCTAAATCAGCCCCAGCATTTT. Full variable domain (missing parts from reference TRBV5-1 and TRBJ1-5): KAGVTQTPRYLIKTRGQQVTLSCSPISGHRSVSWYQQTPGQGLQFLFEYFSETQRNKGNFPGRFSGRQFSNSRSEMNVSTLELGDSALYLCASSPGQGLNQPQHFGDGTRLSIL.

This clonotype was found many times. The V gene is TRBV20-1, the J gene TRBJ1-6, with 7 bases fitting TRBD1. Trimming took 3 bases from V and 7 from J; bases not matched to a gene: 9. Germline lookup yields CDR1 DFQATT and CDR2 SNEGSKA (reference sequence). CDR3 length: 15 amino acids. Written as DNA, the CDR3 is TGCAGTGCTAGTCGGTCCAGGGGGTACAATTCACCCCTCCACTTT. Its protein product is CSASRSRGYNSPLHF.

The chain carries TRBV7-8 and TRBJ2-3; D is undetermined. The CDR3 totals 14 residues. Trimming shortened V by 3 bases and J by 5 bases, and 12 bases separated the two germline ends. Germline values: CDR1 SGHVS, CDR2 FQNEAQ. Written as DNA, the CDR3 is TGTGCCAGCAGCTTCCTTTCGAAGGGAGATACGCAGTATTTT. This sequence encodes CASSFLSKGDTQYF. The variable domain in full, with the rest retrieved from reference TRBV7-8 and TRBJ2-3, is GAGVSQSPRYKVAKRGQDVALRCDPISGHVSLFWYQQALGQGPEFLTYFQNEAQLDKSGLPSDRFFAERPEGSVSTLKIQRTQQEDSAVYLCASSFLSKGDTQYFGPGTRLTVL.

The rearrangement uses TRBV7-2 and TRBJ2-5; TRBD2 matches 9 bases. Losses at the gene ends were 2 bases for V and 4 bases for J; bases not matched to a gene: 8. CDR3 length: 16 residues. Germline V gene sequence: CDR1 SGHTA, CDR2 FQGNSA. CDR3 region: CASSLWGSGSGETQYF. CDR3 bases: TGTGCCAGCAGCTTATGGGGTAGCGGGAGTGGAGAGACCCAGTACTTC.

This clonotype was detected only a few times. In nucleotides, the CDR3 is TGTGCCAGCAGCTCCAGGACTGGCTCCTACAATGAGCAGTTCTTC. It encodes CASSSRTGSYNEQFF. The rearrangement joins TRBV11-2 to TRBJ2-1, with D possibly matching TRBD2 (5 bases). The CDR3 has 15 amino acids. From germline, CDR1 is SGHAT and CDR2 FQNNGV. Trimming pared 4 bases from V and 0 bases from J, leaving 10 bases between.

The chain links TRBV7-2 to TRBJ2-5; D is tentatively TRBD1 or TRBD2 (5 bases each). Germline V gives CDR1 SGHTA, CDR2 FQGNSA. CDR3 size: 14 residues. V was pared by 2 bases and J by 3 bases, with 10 bases between. CDR3 protein: CASSLSGLEETQYF. Written as DNA, the CDR3 is TGTGCCAGCAGCTTATCGGGGCTAGAAGAGACCCAGTACTTC.

This clonotype was observed a handful of times. The chain employs TRBV7-2 and TRBJ2-7, with unresolved D. Trimming removed 5 bases from V and 3 bases from J, with 14 bases in between. The CDR3 is 14 amino acids. Germline V gives CDR1 SGHTA, CDR2 FQGNSA. CDR3 loop: CASSQGPLYYEQYF. CDR3 DNA: TGTGCCAGCAGCCAAGGTCCGCTTTACTACGAGCAGTACTTC.

This clonotype was observed a few times. CDR3 residues: CASSPPALGLTQFF. The CDR3 nucleotides are TGTGCCAGCAGTCCCCCAGCCCTGGGACTGACGCAGTTCTTC. V and J are TRBV12-3 or TRBV12-4 and TRBJ2-1; tentative D call: TRBD2 (6 bases). The CDR3 runs to 14 residues. Trimming left V 5 bases short and J 12 bases short, with 20 bases between.